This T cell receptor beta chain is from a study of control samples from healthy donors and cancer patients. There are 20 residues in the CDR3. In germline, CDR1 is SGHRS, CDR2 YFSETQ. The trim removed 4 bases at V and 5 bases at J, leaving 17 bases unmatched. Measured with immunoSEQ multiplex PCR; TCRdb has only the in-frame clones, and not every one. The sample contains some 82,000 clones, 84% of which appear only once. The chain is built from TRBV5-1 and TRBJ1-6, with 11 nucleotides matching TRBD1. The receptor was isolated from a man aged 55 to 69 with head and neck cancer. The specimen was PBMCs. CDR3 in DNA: TGCGCCAGCAGCCCCTCCCCCGGACAGGGGGCCCGCTCGGATAATTCACCCCTCCACTTT. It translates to CASSPSPGQGARSDNSPLHF.